Listed here is a single T cell receptor (beta chain). Its cognate antigen is unknown. The CDR3 is 15 residues long. Germline CDR1 is SGHTA and CDR2 is FQGNSA. The J segment lost 7 bases and the V segment lost 2 bases, leaving 6 bases of the junction unmatched. The sample is drawn from a study of blood T cells in healthy people across ages. Study results and caveats: Naive T cell percentage by flow cytometry tracked strongly with beta diversity.

A second PCR, run for roughly 7 to 12 cycles, used a sample-barcoded 5' primer plus a J-beta primer mix. One entry per CDR3 protein results from TCRdb running MiXCR on the 5' RACE reads. The table includes about 650,000 distinct CDR3 sequences, roughly 30% detected once. The gene calls are TRBV7-2 and TRBJ1-4, with 8 positions matching TRBD1. The sequenced material came from blood. The sequence was obtained from a woman of 80 years or more in good health. The CDR3 protein is CASSLITGGGEKLFF. Written as DNA, the CDR3 is TGTGCCAGCAGCTTAATTACAGGGGGGGGTGAAAAACTGTTTTTT.